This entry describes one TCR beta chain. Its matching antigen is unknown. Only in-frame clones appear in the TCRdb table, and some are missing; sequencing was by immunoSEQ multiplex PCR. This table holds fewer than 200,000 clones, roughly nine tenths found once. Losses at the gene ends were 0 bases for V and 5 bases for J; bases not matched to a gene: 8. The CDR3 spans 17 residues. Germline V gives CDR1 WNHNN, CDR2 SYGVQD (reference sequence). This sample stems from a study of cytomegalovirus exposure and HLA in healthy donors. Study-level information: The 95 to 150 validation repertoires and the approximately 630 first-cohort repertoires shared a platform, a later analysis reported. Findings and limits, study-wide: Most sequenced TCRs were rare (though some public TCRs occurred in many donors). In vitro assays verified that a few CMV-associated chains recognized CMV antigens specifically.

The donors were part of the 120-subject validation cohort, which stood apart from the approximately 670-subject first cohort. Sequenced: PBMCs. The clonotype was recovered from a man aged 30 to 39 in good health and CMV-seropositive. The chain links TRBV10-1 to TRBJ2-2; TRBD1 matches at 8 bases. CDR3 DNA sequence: TGCGCCAGCAGTGAGTCAGCTATCAGGGGGCGGACCGGGGAGCTGTTTTTT. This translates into CASSESAIRGRTGELFF.